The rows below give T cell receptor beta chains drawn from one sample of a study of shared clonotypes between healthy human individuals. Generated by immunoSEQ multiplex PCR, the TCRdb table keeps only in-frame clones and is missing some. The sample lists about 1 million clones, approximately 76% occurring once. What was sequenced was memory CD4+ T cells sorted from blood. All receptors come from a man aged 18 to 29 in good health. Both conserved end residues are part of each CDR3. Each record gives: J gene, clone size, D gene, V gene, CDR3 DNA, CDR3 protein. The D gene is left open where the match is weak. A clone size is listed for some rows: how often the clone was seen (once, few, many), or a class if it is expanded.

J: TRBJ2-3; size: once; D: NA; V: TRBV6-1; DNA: TGTGCCAGCAGTGAACAGACAGGAACAGATACGCAGTATTTT; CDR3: CASSEQTGTDTQYF
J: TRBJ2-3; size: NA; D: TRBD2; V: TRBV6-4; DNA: TGTGCCAGCAGTACCCGGGGGGGCACAGATACGCAGTATTTT; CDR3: CASSTRGGTDTQYF
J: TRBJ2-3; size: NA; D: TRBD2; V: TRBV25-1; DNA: TGTGCCAGCAGTGATCTAGCGGGAGGAGGGTATGGCACAGATACGCAGTATTTT; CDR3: CASSDLAGGGYGTDTQYF
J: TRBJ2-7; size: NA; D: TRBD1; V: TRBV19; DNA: TGTGCCAGTACCTCCAAGGGACAGGGGTACTACGAGCAGTACTTC; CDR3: CASTSKGQGYYEQYF
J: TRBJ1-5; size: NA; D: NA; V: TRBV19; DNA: TGTGCCAGTAGTATAGGGGAGGGAGGTCCCCAGCATTTT; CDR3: CASSIGEGGPQHF
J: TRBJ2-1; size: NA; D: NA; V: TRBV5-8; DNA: TGTGCCAGCAGCCCGGGTGGCCGCCTGGGGCCCTACAATGAGCAGTTCTTC; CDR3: CASSPGGRLGPYNEQFF
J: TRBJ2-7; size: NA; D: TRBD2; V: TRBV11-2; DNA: TGTGCCAGCAGCCAGACTAGCGGGAGGGGCTACGAGCAGTACTTC; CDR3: CASSQTSGRGYEQYF
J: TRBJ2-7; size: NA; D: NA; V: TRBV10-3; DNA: TGTGCCATCAGTGGAGGGGTCGAGCAGTACTTC; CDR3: CAISGGVEQYF
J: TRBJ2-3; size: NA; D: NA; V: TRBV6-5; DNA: TGTGCCAGCAGGTCGGACTTCACAACGCAGTATTTT; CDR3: CASRSDFTTQYF
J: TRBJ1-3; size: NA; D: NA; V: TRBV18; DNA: TGTGCCAGCTCACCAGGGGCAGGGATCAACACCATATATTTT; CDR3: CASSPGAGINTIYF
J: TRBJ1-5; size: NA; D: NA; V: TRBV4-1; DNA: TGCGCCAGCAGCCATCTGGGTGGCAGCAATCAGCCCCAGCATTTT; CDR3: CASSHLGGSNQPQHF
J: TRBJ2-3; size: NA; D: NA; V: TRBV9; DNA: TGTGCCAGCAGCGCTGCGTATTCAACAGATACGCAGTATTTT; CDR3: CASSAAYSTDTQYF
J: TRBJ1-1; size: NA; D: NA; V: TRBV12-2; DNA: TGTGCAAGTCGCTTTTTTTGGAGCCACACTGAAGCTTTCTTT; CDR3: CASRFFWSHTEAFF
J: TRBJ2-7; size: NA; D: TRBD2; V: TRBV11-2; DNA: TGTGCCAGCAGCACAAACAGCGGGGCCTACGAGCAGTACTTC; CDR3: CASSTNSGAYEQYF
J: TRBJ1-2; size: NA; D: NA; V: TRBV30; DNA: TGTGCCGGCTGGGACCGGGCAGATTACTATGGCTACACCTTC; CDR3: CAGWDRADYYGYTF
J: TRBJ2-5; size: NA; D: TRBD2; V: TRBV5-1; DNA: TGCGCCAGCAGTACAGCGGGAGGGCCCCAAGAGACCCAGTACTTC; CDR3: CASSTAGGPQETQYF
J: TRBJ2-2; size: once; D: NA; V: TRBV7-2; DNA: TGTGCCAGCAGCCCGCAGGTGGGATGGAACACCGGGGAGCTGTTTTTT; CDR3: CASSPQVGWNTGELFF
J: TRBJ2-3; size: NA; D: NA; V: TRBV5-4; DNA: TGTGCCAGCAGCTTCTCCAGGACAACAGATACGCAGTATTTT; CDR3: CASSFSRTTDTQYF
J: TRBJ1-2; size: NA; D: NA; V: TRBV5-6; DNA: TGTGCGTCGTCGGGTTTTGGGTATGGCTACACCTTC; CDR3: CASSGFGYGYTF
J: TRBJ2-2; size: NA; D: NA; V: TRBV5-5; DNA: TGTGCCAGCAGCTTGGTGGGGACGAACACCGGGGAGCTGTTTTTT; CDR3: CASSLVGTNTGELFF
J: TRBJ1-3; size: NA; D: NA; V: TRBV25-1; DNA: TGTGCCAGCAGTGAATCTTCCTCTGGAAACACCATATATTTT; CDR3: CASSESSSGNTIYF
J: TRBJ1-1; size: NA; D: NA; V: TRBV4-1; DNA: TGCGCCAGCAGCCAACTGACAGAGGGGACTGAAGCTTTCTTT; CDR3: CASSQLTEGTEAFF
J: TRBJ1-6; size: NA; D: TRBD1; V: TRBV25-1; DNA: TGTGCCAGCCATCAGGGGGCTAATTCACCCCTCCACTTT; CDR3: CASHQGANSPLHF
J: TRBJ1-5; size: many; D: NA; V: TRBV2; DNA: TGTGCCAGCAGTCCTACACAGGGTAAGGGCAATCAGCCCCAGCATTTT; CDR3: CASSPTQGKGNQPQHF
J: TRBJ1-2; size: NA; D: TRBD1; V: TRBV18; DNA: TGTGCCAGCTCACCAGACGGACAGGGATCCTATGGCTACACCTTC; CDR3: CASSPDGQGSYGYTF
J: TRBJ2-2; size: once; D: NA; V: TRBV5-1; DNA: TGCGCCAGCAGCCTGCAGAGCTCGGCCACCGGGGAGCTGTTTTTT; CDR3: CASSLQSSATGELFF
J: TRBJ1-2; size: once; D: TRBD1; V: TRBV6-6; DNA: TGTGCCAGCGAGAATGCAGGGGGCTATGGCTACACCTTC; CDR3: CASENAGGYGYTF
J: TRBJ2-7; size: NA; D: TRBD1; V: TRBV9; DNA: TGTGCCAGCAGCGTAGCCGGGACAGTAGGCGAGCAGTACTTC; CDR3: CASSVAGTVGEQYF
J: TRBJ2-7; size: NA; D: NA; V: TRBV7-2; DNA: TGTGCCAGCAGCTTAGGCCAGGGTAGCTCCTACGAGCAGTACTTC; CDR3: CASSLGQGSSYEQYF
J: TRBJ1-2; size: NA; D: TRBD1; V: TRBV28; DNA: TGTGCCAGCAGTCAAGCTCCGGGACAGTTCTCTCTCACCCGCTATGGCTACACCTTC; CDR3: CASSQAPGQFSLTRYGYTF
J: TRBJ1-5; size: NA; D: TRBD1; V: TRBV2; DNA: TGTGCCAGCAGGAAACCGGGACAGGGGCTTAGCAATCAGCCCCAGCATTTT; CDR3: CASRKPGQGLSNQPQHF
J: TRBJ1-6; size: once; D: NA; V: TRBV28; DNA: TGTGCCAGCAGCTCCACTCCCTTTACAGGGAGCTCCTATAATTCACCCCTCCACTTT; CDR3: CASSSTPFTGSSYNSPLHF
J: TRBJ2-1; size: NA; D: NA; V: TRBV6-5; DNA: TGTGCCAGCAGTTCGATTGGGGATGAGCAGTTCTTC; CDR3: CASSSIGDEQFF
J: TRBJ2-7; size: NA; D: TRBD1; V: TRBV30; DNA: TGTGCCTGGAGTGTGGGGGGACAGGGTGTGAACGAGCAGTACTTC; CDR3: CAWSVGGQGVNEQYF
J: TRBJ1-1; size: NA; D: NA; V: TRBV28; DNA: TGTGCCAGCAGTTCGGGACAAGCCATAGCTTTCTTT; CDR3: CASSSGQAIAFF
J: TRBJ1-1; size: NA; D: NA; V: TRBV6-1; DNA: TGTGCCAGCAGTGAAGCTTCCGGGACACAGAATTCAGAAGCTTTCTTT; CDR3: CASSEASGTQNSEAFF
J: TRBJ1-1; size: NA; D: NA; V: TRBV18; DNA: TGTGCCAGCTCACCGGCCATGAACACTGAAGCTTTCTTT; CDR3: CASSPAMNTEAFF
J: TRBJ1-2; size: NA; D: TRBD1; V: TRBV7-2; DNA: TGTGCCAGCAGCTTGGGACAGGGTAGGAACTATGGCTACACCTTC; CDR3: CASSLGQGRNYGYTF